This T cell receptor (beta chain) was recorded in a study of blood T cell repertoires in COVID-19 (TCRdb year 2020). About the study as a whole: Samples from collaborators originated in the United States, Italy and Spain and spanned both the acute and convalescent phases of COVID-19. The repertoires were released in a freely available public database meant as a resource for research on the immune response to SARS-CoV-2. Samples came from the ongoing ImmuneRACE study (first 160 participants) plus 1,254 subjects from 6 global collaborators. Where available, HLA class I and class II types were obtained from metadata supplied by the sample provider rather than from assay-based typing. The prospective study material was composed of cDNA or gDNA derived from T cells, B-cell-depleted T cells, or PBMCs. The dataset comprised deeply sampled blood TCRbeta repertoires from subjects exposed to, actively infected with, or recovered from COVID-19. Sample metadata almost always included a de-identified subject ID, COVID-19 status, age in years and sex.

The study at large found these results: The amount of clinical and demographic metadata varied by source and participant and was provided uncurated.

Points on this clone: No cognate antigen has been identified for it. No quality values exist for individual bases; no much larger clone is one base distant.

TCRbeta CDR3 regions were amplified from genomic DNA using the immunoSEQ Assay, a bias-controlled multiplex PCR. As for the original processing: The number of nucleated cells in each sample was estimated from the amplification of reference gene primers within the assay. To quantify the absolute abundance of each unique TCRbeta CDR3 rearrangement, sequence reads were collapsed and filtered. Productive Simpson clonality was computed per sample as the square root of Simpson's diversity index over productive rearrangements. Not all clones reach the TCRdb copy of this immuneACCESS table, which keeps in-frame sequences only. Checked studies attribute under half of the gap to unresolved V genes and leave the rest unexplained. The DNA gave D and trimming, while V, J and clone size come from that table. The sample table records about 340,000 clones; more than 75% of these occur just once. The ten largest clones capture 2.5% to 4% of the sample.

Including cysteine and phenylalanine, the CDR3 has 18 amino acids. Just the 54-base CDR3 DNA is kept, in frame starting at base 1. Trimming removed 0 bases from V and 0 bases from J, leaving 15 bases between the germline ends. According to the germline V gene, CDR1 reads MNHNS and CDR2 reads SASEGT. Samples from volunteer blood donors who had recovered from COVID-19 were contributed by a second Seattle source. Whole blood was collected in K2EDTA tubes by collaborating institutions according to the institutions' own protocols. For TCRbeta analysis, collaborators shipped samples in one of three forms: frozen whole blood, isolated PBMCs, or DNA extracted from either of those sample types.

This receptor was obtained from a woman aged 18-30 years who had recovered from COVID-19. This receptor chain uses TRBV6-1 and TRBJ2-1, with a weak D call of TRBD1 (6 bases match). Sequenced: peripheral blood. The DNA reads TGTGCCAGCAGTGAAGCGGGCCTGACAGGCCCCTCCTACAATGAGCAGTTCTTC. Its amino acids are CASSEAGLTGPSYNEQFF.